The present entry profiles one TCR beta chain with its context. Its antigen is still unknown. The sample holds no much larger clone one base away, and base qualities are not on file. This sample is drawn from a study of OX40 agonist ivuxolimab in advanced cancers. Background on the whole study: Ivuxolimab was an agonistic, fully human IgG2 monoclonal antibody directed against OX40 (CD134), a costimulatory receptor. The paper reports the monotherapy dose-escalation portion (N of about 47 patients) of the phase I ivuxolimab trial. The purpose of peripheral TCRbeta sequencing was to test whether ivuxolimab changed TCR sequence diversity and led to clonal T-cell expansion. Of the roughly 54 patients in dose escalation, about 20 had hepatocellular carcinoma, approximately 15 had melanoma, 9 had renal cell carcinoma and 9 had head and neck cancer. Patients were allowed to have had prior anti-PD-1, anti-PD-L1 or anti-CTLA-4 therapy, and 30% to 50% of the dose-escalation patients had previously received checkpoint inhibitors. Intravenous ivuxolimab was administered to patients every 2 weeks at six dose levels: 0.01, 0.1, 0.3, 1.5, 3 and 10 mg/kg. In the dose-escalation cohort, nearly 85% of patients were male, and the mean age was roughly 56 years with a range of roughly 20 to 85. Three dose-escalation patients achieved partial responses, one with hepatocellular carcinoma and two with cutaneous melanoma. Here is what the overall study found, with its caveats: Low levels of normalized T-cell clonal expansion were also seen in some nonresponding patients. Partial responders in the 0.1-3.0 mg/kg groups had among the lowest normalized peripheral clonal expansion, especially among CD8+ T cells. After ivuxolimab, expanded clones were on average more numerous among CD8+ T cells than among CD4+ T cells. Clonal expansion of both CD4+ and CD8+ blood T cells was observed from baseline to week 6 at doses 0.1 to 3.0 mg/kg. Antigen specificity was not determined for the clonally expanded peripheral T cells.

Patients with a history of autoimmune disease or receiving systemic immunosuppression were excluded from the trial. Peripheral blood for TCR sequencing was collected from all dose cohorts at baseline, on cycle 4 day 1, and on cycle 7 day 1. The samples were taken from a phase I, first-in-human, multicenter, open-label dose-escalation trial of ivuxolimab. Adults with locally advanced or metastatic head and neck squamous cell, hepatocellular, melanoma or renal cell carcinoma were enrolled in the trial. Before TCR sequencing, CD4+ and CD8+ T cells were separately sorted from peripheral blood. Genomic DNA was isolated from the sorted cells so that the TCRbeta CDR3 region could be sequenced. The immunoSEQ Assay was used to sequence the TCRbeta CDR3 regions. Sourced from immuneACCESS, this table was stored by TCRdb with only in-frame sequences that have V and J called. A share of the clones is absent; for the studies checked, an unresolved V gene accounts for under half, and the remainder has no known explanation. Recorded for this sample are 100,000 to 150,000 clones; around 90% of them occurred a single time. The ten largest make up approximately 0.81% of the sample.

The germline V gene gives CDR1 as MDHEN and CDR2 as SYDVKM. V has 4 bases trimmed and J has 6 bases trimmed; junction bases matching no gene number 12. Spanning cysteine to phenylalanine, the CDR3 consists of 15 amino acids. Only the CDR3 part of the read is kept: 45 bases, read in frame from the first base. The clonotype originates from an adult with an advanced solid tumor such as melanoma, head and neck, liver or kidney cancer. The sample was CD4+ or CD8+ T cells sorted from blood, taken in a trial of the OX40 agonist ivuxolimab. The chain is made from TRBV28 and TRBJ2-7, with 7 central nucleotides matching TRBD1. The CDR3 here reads CASSSGGTVEVEQYF. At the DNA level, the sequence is TGTGCCAGCAGTTCGGGTGGGACAGTTGAGGTCGAGCAGTACTTC.